What follows describes a single T cell receptor beta chain. Germline CDR1 reads SGHAT; CDR2 reads FQNNGV. This CDR3 is 13 amino acids long. V was trimmed by 0 bases and J by 7 bases, leaving 8 bases between them. TCRdb redid the calling of the RT-PCR reads with MiXCR, one entry per CDR3 protein. Of about 960,000 distinct CDR3 sequences detected, under 20% appear once; the ten largest clones hold around 6%. This entry is derived from a study of patients and donors after allogeneic stem cell transplantation. The receptor's source is a human donor who was either an allogeneic HSCT recipient or a stem cell or donor lymphocyte infusion donor (not recorded which). It is not recorded whose cells these are; they may come from a transplant donor. The chain is built from TRBV11-2 and TRBJ2-3, with no clear D. The sequenced sample was blood, either unsorted or a sorted T cell fraction (not recorded which). The DNA for the CDR3 is TGTGCCAGCAGCTTAGATCGAGCCTATACGCAGTATTTT. It yields the protein CASSLDRAYTQYF. Full variable domain (outside the CDR3, taken from reference TRBV11-2 and TRBJ2-3): EAGVAQSPRYKIIEKRQSVAFWCNPISGHATLYWYQQILGQGPKLLIQFQNNGVVDDSQLPKDRFSAERLKGVDSTLKIQPAKLEDSAVYLCASSLDRAYTQYFGPGTRLTVL.